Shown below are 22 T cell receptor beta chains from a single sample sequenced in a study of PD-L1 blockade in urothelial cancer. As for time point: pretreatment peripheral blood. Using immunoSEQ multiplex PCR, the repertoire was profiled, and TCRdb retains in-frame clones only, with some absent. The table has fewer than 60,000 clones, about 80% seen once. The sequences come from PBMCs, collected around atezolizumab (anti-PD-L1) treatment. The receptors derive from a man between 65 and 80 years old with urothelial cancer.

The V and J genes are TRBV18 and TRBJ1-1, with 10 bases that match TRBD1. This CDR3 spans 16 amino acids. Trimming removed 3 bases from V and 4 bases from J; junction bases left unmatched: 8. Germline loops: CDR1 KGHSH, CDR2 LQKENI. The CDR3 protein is CASSPTRTGGVTEAFF. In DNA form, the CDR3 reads TGTGCCAGCTCACCGACCCGGACAGGGGGGGTCACTGAAGCTTTCTTT.

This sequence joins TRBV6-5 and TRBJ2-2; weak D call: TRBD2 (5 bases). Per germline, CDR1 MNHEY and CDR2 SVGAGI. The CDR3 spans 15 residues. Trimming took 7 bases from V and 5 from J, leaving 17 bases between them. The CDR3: CASTSLTGGTGELFF. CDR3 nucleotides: TGTGCCAGCACCTCTTTGACCGGCGGGACCGGGGAGCTGTTTTTT.

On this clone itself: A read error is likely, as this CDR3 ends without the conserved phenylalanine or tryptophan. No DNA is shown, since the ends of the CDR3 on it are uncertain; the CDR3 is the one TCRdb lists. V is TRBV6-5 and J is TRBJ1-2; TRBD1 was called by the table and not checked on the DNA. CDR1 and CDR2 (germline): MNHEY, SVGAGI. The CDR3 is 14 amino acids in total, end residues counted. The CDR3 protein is CASSYSRQVGQQYL.

This CDR3 is CASSLGLEAYNEQFF. CDR3 in DNA: TGTGCCAGCAGTTTGGGACTAGAGGCCTACAATGAGCAGTTCTTC. The chain recombines TRBV7-3 with TRBJ2-1; 8 nucleotides align to TRBD2. The germline V gene encodes CDR1 SGHTA and CDR2 FQGTGA. Unmatched junction bases numbered 6, after V lost 6 bases and J lost 2 bases. The CDR3 loop spans 15 amino acids.

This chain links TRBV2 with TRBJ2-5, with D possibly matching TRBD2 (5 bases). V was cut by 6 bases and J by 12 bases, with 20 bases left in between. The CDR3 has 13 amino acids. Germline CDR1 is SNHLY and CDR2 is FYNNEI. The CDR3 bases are TGTGCCAGCAGACAGTCGTTCGAGGGTGGGGAGTACTTC. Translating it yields CASRQSFEGGEYF.

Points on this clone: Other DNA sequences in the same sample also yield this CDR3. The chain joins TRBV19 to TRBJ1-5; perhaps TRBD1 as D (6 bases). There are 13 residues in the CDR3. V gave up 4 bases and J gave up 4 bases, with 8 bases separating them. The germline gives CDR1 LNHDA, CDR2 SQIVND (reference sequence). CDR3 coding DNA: TGTGCCAGTAGTAGACAGGTGAATCAGCCCCAGCATTTT. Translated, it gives CASSRQVNQPQHF. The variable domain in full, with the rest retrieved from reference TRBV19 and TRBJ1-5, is DGGITQSPKYLFRKEGQNVTLSCEQNLNHDAMYWYRQDPGQGLRLIYYSQIVNDFQKGDIAEGYSVSREKKESFPLTVTSAQKNPTAFYLCASSRQVNQPQHFGDGTRLSIL.

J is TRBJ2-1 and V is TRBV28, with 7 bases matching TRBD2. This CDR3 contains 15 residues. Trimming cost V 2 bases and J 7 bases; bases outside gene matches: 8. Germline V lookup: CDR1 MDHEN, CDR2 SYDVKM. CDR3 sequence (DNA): TGTGCCAGCAGTTTAATCGGACTAGGATCAAATGAGCAGTTCTTC. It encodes CASSLIGLGSNEQFF.

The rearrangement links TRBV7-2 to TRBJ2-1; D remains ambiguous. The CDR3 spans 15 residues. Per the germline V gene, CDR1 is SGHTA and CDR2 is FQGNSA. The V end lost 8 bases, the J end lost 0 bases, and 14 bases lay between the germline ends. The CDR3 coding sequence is TGTGCCAGCCTCCTCGCCACTGGCTCCTACAATGAGCAGTTCTTC. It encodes CASLLATGSYNEQFF. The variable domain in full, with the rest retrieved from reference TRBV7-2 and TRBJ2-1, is GAGVSQSPSNKVTEKGKDVELRCDPISGHTALYWYRQSLGQGLEFLIYFQGNSAPDKSGLPSDRFSAERTGGSVSTLTIQRTQQEDSAVYLCASLLATGSYNEQFFGPGTRLTVL.

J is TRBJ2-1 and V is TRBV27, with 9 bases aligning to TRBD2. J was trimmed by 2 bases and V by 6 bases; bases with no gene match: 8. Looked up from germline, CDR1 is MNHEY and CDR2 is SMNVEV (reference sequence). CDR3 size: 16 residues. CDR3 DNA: TGTGCCAGCAGCATCCTAGCGGGGAGGGCCTACAATGAGCAGTTCTTC. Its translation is CASSILAGRAYNEQFF.

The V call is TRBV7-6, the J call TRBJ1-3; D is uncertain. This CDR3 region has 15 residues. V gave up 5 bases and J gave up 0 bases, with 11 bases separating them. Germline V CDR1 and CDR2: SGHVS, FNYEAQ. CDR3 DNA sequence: TGTGCCAGCAGCCGGAGGACCGCCTCTGGAAACACCATATATTTT. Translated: CASSRRTASGNTIYF.

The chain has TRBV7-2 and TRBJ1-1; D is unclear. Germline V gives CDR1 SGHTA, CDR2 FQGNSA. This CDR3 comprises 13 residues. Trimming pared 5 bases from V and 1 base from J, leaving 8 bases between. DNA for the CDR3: TGTGCCAGCAGCATTACACGGAACACTGAAGCTTTCTTT. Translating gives CASSITRNTEAFF.

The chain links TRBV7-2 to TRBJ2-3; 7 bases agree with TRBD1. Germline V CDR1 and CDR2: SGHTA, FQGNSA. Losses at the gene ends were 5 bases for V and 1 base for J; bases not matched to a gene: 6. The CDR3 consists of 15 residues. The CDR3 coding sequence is TGTGCCAGCAGCCCAGGGGGTTGGGGCACAGATACGCAGTATTTT. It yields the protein CASSPGGWGTDTQYF.

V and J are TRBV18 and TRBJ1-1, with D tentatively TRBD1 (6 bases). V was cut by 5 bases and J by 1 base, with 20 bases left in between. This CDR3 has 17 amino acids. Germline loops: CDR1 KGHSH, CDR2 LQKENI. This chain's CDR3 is CASSTEGHFNPNTEAFF. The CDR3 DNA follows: TGTGCCAGCTCAACCGAGGGACACTTCAACCCGAACACTGAAGCTTTCTTT.

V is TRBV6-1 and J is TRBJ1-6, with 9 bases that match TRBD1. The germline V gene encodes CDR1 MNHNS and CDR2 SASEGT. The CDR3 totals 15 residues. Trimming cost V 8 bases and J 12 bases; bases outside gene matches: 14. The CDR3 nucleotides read TGTGCCAGCGCAAGAACCGGGACAGGGTATGTACCCCTCCACTTT. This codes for CASARTGTGYVPLHF.

The CDR3 nucleotides read TGTGCCAGCTCCCCCCAGGTGAACACTGAAGCTTTCTTT. Translated: CASSPQVNTEAFF. The chain combines TRBV18 with TRBJ1-1; D is undetermined. Deletions cut 6 bases from V and 0 bases from J, with 8 bases between. In germline, CDR1 is KGHSH, CDR2 LQKENI. The CDR3 is 13 amino acids. Together with reference TRBV18 and TRBJ1-1, the CDR3 gives the full variable domain: NAGVMQNPRHLVRRRGQEARLRCSPMKGHSHVYWYRQLPEEGLKFMVYLQKENIIDESGMPKERFSAEFPKEGPSILRIQQVVRGDSAAYFCASSPQVNTEAFFGQGTRLTVV.

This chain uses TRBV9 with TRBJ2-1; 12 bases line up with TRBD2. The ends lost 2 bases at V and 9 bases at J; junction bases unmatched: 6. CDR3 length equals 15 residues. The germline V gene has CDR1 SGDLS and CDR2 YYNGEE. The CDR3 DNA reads TGTGCCAGCAGCGTTTCTAGCGGGAGGGCCGCTGAGCAGTTCTTC. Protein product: CASSVSSGRAAEQFF.

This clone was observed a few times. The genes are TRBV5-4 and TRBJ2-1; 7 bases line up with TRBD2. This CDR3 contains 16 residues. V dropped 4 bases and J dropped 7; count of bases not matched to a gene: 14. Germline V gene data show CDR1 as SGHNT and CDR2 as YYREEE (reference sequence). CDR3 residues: CASSRDYSSSTNEQFF. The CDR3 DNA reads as TGTGCCAGCAGCAGGGACTACTCGTCATCTACAAATGAGCAGTTCTTC.

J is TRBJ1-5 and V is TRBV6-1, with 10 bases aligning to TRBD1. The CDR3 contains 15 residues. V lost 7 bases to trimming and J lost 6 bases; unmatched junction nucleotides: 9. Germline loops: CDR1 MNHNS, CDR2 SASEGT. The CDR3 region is CASTVRDRGLQPQHF. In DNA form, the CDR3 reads TGTGCCAGCACCGTCCGGGACAGGGGTCTTCAGCCCCAGCATTTT.

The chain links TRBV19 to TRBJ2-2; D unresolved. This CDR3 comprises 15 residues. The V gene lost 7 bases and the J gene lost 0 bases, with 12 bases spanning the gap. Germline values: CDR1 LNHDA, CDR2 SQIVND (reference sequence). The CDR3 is CASKERSTNTGELFF. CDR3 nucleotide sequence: TGTGCCAGTAAGGAGAGAAGTACGAACACCGGGGAGCTGTTTTTT.

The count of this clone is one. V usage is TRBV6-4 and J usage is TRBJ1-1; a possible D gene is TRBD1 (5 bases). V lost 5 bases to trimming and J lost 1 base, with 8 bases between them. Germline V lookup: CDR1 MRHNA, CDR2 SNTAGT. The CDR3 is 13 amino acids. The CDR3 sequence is CASSQTGNTEAFF. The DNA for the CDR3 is TGTGCCAGCAGTCAAACAGGGAACACTGAAGCTTTCTTT.

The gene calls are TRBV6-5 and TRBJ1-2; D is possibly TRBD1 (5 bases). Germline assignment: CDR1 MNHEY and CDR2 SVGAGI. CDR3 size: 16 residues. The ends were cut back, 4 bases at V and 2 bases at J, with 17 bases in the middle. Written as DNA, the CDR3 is TGTGCCAGCAGTTCACCGGGACCGCGGGGGAACTATGGCTACACCTTC. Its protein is CASSSPGPRGNYGYTF.

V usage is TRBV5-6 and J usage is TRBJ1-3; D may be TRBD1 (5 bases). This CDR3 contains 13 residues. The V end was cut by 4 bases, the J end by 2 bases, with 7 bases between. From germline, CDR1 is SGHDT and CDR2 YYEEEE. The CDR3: CASSRQTGNTIYF. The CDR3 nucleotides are TGTGCCAGCAGCCGACAGACTGGAAACACCATATATTTT.